This TCR beta chain was sequenced in a study of vaccination and CD4 T cells after COVID-19. For the study at large: Post-COVID samples were collected a median about 95 days following diagnosis, spanning 35 to 161.

This CDR3 region has 15 residues. The ends were cut back, 7 bases at V and 1 base at J, with 16 bases in the middle. Germline loops: CDR1 MDHEN, CDR2 SYDVKM. In regard to this clonotype: Its antigen is currently unknown.

The Oncomine TCR Beta short-read assay was applied to DNA of cultured CD4+ T cells. Scientists extracted genomic DNA from CD4+ T cells grown in culture. One entry per CDR3 protein results from TCRdb running MiXCR on the PCR reads. The table lists approximately 18,000 distinct CDR3 sequences, over 50% of them singletons. Treatment noted: roughly ten-day PBMC culture with coronavirus spike peptide pools or control peptides (ViraFEST assay). The specimen was CD4+ T cells from blood, cultured in vitro. The chain links TRBV28 to TRBJ1-2; weak D call: TRBD1 (6 bases). This receptor was obtained from a human donor who had recovered from COVID-19. CDR3 DNA sequence: TGTGCCAGCAACTCTCCGGGACACCTTAACTATGGCTACACCTTC. Translated: CASNSPGHLNYGYTF.